Each of the 18 T cell receptor beta chains below was sequenced from the same sample in a study of T-cell reconstitution after alpha-beta-depleted transplantation in children. TCRbeta library preparation incorporated unique molecular identifiers. TCRdb fed the PCR reads into MiXCR, producing one record per CDR3 protein. The sample contains 130,000 or so distinct CDR3 sequences, approximately 8.7% of which appear only once. Sample: PBMCs, mostly from graft donor cells, taken 180 days after TCRalphabeta/CD19-depleted stem cell transplant. The receptors come from a girl under three years old who had a stem cell transplant for combined immunodeficiency, so the T cells may come from the graft donor.

V is TRBV10-3 and J is TRBJ2-1; possible D gene TRBD2, 5 bases. Trimming cost V 7 bases and J 4 bases, with 11 bases left between them. CDR1 is ENHRY and CDR2 is SYGVKD in the germline V gene. The CDR3 is 13 amino acids. The CDR3 nucleotides are TGTGCCATCACTTCCTCGGGGTACAATGAGCAGTTCTTC. This encodes CAITSSGYNEQFF.

The sample holds a few counts of this clonotype. V is TRBV10-3 and J is TRBJ2-1, with 12 bases identical to TRBD2. CDR1 ENHRY and CDR2 SYGVKD come from the germline V gene. The CDR3 has 15 residues. V was pared by 6 bases and J by 7 bases, with 7 bases of the junction left unmatched. CDR3 bases: TGTGCCATCAGCCTCGGACTAGCGGGGTCGAATGAGCAGTTCTTC. This sequence encodes CAISLGLAGSNEQFF.

The chain recombines TRBV27 with TRBJ2-3; D is perhaps TRBD2 (7 bases). There are 17 residues in the CDR3. Looked up from germline, CDR1 is MNHEY and CDR2 is SMNVEV (reference sequence). V was shortened by 8 bases and J by 7 bases, with 28 bases between the two germline ends. In DNA form, the CDR3 reads TGTGCCAGCTCTAATCGGGGCGGGGGCCCCTTGCAGTATACGCAGTATTTT. The encoded protein is CASSNRGGGPLQYTQYF.

V is TRBV5-5 and J is TRBJ2-2; 7 bases map to TRBD1. CDR1 and CDR2 from the germline V gene are SGHKS and YYEKEE (reference sequence). The CDR3 totals 15 residues. With V trimmed by 4 bases and J by 1 base, 4 bases remained unmatched. CDR3 bases: TGTGCCAGCAGCGACCGGGACAGGAACACCGGGGAGCTGTTTTTT. It encodes CASSDRDRNTGELFF. Based on the CDR3 plus reference TRBV5-5 and TRBJ2-2, the full variable domain is DAGVTQSPTHLIKTRGQQVTLRCSPISGHKSVSWYQQVLGQGPQFIFQYYEKEERGRGNFPDRFSARQFPNYSSELNVNALLLGDSALYLCASSDRDRNTGELFFGEGSRLTVL.

This clonotype was observed a handful of times. The J gene is TRBJ2-7, the V gene TRBV20-1; no definite D call. This CDR3 is built from 14 residues. The ends were cut back, 0 bases at V and 3 bases at J, with 12 bases in the middle. Germline V gene sequence: CDR1 DFQATT, CDR2 SNEGSKA (reference sequence). CDR3 residues: CSARDMQSRYEQYF. CDR3 DNA sequence: TGCAGTGCTAGAGATATGCAAAGCCGCTACGAGCAGTACTTC.

This clonotype was seen a handful of times. One junction end does not reproduce the germline sequence, and a read error may be involved. The V gene is TRBV28, the J gene TRBJ2-7; 7 bases are shared with TRBD2. Germline V CDR1 and CDR2: MDHEN, SYDVKM. The CDR3 length is 11 residues. Here the CDR3 reads CASRRSGTTSF. CDR3 in DNA: TGTGCCAGCAGGCGTTCCGGGACTACATCCTTC.

This clonotype was detected only a few times. CDR3 sequence reads: CASSLETGGANQPQHF. DNA for the CDR3: TGTGCCAGCAGCTTGGAGACAGGGGGCGCCAATCAGCCCCAGCATTTT. The V call is TRBV5-5, the J call TRBJ1-5; the match to TRBD1 covers 10 bases. Germline CDR1 SGHKS, CDR2 YYEKEE (reference sequence). The CDR3 sequence is 16 residues long. V shed 0 bases and J 3 bases; nucleotides not matched to a gene: 3. The entire variable domain, with the rest obtained from reference TRBV5-5 and TRBJ1-5, is as follows: DAGVTQSPTHLIKTRGQQVTLRCSPISGHKSVSWYQQVLGQGPQFIFQYYEKEERGRGNFPDRFSARQFPNYSSELNVNALLLGDSALYLCASSLETGGANQPQHFGDGTRLSIL.

This clonotype was observed a few times. The rearrangement links TRBV14 to TRBJ1-1, with D uncertain. The CDR3 spans 16 residues. The V end was cut by 1 base, the J end by 0 bases, with 12 bases between. The germline V gene encodes CDR1 SGHDN and CDR2 FVKESK. The CDR3 region has the DNA TGTGCCAGCAGCCAAGCAGGCAGGAAAGTGAACACTGAAGCTTTCTTT. Its translation is CASSQAGRKVNTEAFF.

The chain combines TRBV20-1 with TRBJ2-7; D is ambiguous. This CDR3 region has 13 residues. From germline, CDR1 is DFQATT and CDR2 SNEGSKA (reference sequence). V lost 1 base and J lost 2, with 9 bases in between. DNA of the CDR3: TGCAGTGCTAGAGTCCCCAGTCCCTACGAGCAGTACTTC. Translated: CSARVPSPYEQYF.

This clonotype was seen a few times. The genes are TRBV12-3 or TRBV12-4 and TRBJ2-1; the match to TRBD2 covers 16 bases. Trimming took 6 bases from V and 8 from J; bases not matched to a gene: 7. This CDR3 comprises 16 residues. CDR3: CASSPGLAGGEHEQFF. In DNA, the CDR3 is TGTGCCAGCAGCCCGGGACTAGCGGGAGGGGAGCATGAGCAGTTCTTC.

The sample holds a few counts of this clonotype. This rearrangement joins TRBV27 to TRBJ2-7, with a tentative D call TRBD2 (5 bases). Germline V gene sequence: CDR1 MNHEY, CDR2 SMNVEV (reference sequence). The CDR3 totals 14 residues. Trimming shortened V by 3 bases and J by 1 base, and 10 bases separated the two germline ends. The CDR3 sequence is CASSFARGSYEQYF. In nucleotides, the CDR3 is TGTGCCAGCAGTTTCGCCCGAGGGTCCTACGAGCAGTACTTC.

This clonotype has just a few counts. The J gene is TRBJ2-1, the V gene TRBV5-1, with 8 nucleotides matching TRBD1. Per the germline V gene, CDR1 is SGHRS and CDR2 is YFSETQ. The CDR3 sequence is 15 residues long. The ends lost 0 bases at V and 8 bases at J; junction bases unmatched: 7. CDR3 protein: CASSLVGQGIHEQFF. DNA of the CDR3: TGCGCCAGCAGCTTGGTTGGACAGGGTATCCATGAGCAGTTCTTC.

This clonotype showed up just a few times. The rearrangement uses TRBV3-1 and TRBJ1-1, with D possibly being TRBD1 (6 bases). The CDR3 loop spans 16 amino acids. Trimming removed 0 bases from V and 5 bases from J, with 16 bases in between. Germline loops: CDR1 LGHDT, CDR2 YNNKEL (reference sequence). CDR3 in amino acids: CASSQEAGGGRTEAFF. The CDR3 nucleotides are TGTGCCAGCAGCCAAGAGGCCGGGGGGGGGCGGACTGAAGCTTTCTTT.

V usage is TRBV5-1 and J usage is TRBJ2-2, with D tentatively TRBD1 or TRBD2 (5 bases each). Germline loops: CDR1 SGHRS, CDR2 YFSETQ. This CDR3 region has 14 residues. The V gene lost 4 bases and the J gene lost 7 bases, with 14 bases spanning the gap. The CDR3 DNA reads TGCGCCAGCAGCGAGTCCGAGGGGATCGGGGAGCTGTTTTTT. This codes for CASSESEGIGELFF. Based on the CDR3 plus reference TRBV5-1 and TRBJ2-2, the full variable domain is KAGVTQTPRYLIKTRGQQVTLSCSPISGHRSVSWYQQTPGQGLQFLFEYFSETQRNKGNFPGRFSGRQFSNSRSEMNVSTLELGDSALYLCASSESEGIGELFFGEGSRLTVL.

This clonotype was counted at least ten times. This rearrangement joins TRBV9 to TRBJ2-1; D is ambiguous. The CDR3 covers 15 residues. Looked up from germline, CDR1 is SGDLS and CDR2 is YYNGEE. V was cut by 0 bases and J by 0 bases, with 7 bases left in between. CDR3 region: CASSVGASSYNEQFF. In nucleotides, the CDR3 is TGTGCCAGCAGCGTAGGGGCGAGCTCCTACAATGAGCAGTTCTTC.

This clonotype was seen a handful of times. The V gene is TRBV4-3, the J gene TRBJ2-3; D might be TRBD2 (6 bases). Germline V gene sequence: CDR1 LGHNA, CDR2 YSLEER. V was pared by 4 bases and J by 2 bases, with 16 bases between. This CDR3 comprises 16 residues. CDR3 in amino acids: CASSPEPRGNTDTQYF. The CDR3 DNA reads as TGCGCCAGCAGCCCCGAACCACGGGGGAACACAGATACGCAGTATTTT.

The genes are TRBV20-1 and TRBJ2-1, with 7 bases lining up with TRBD2. This CDR3 is built from 13 residues. V trimming: 1 base; J trimming: 9 bases; junction bases outside the gene matches: 6. CDR1 is DFQATT, CDR2 SNEGSKA, per germline (reference sequence). The CDR3 sequence is CSARAYLAVEQFF. CDR3 in DNA: TGCAGTGCTAGAGCTTACCTAGCGGTTGAGCAGTTCTTC.

This clonotype came up a few times. The chain joins TRBV20-1 to TRBJ1-1; TRBD1 matches at 7 bases. Germline V lookup: CDR1 DFQATT, CDR2 SNEGSKA (reference sequence). The CDR3 consists of 13 residues. The ends lost 4 bases at V and 1 base at J; junction bases unmatched: 3. The CDR3 DNA reads as TGCAGTGCTATACAGGGGTGGAACACTGAAGCTTTCTTT. This translates into CSAIQGWNTEAFF.